The subject of this entry is one T cell receptor (beta chain). Being one base from a much bigger clone, this may be a read error. These data are taken from a study of T cells in Graves' hyperthyroidism and ophthalmopathy. There were TCR beta CDR3 regions amplified from RNA transcripts. In the first-round RT-PCR of the TCR CDR3, the HTBI primer set was used. One entry per CDR3 protein results from TCRdb running MiXCR on the multiplex PCR reads. The sample lists over 350,000 distinct CDR3 sequences, roughly 14% occurring once. Germline V gives CDR1 MNHEY, CDR2 SMNVEV (reference sequence). The length of the CDR3 is 15 residues.

This sequence originates from a man between 18 and 35 years old with Graves' ophthalmopathy. The sample was blood. This chain connects TRBV27 to TRBJ2-7, with D hard to call. The CDR3 is CASRPGSPSSHEQYF. In DNA, the CDR3 is TGTGCCAGCAGGCCCGGAAGTCCGAGCTCCCACGAGCAGTACTTC.